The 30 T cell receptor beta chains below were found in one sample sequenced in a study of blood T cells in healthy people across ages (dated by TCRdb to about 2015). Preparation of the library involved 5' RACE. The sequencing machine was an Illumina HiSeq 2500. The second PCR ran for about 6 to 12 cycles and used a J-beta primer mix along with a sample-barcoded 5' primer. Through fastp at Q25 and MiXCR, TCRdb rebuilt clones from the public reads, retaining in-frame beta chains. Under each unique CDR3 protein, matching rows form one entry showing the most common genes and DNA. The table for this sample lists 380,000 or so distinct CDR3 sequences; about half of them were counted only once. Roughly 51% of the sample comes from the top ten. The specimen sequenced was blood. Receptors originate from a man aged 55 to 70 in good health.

The chain's CDR3 is CATSRAGGGNEQFF. Written as DNA, the CDR3 is TGTGCCACCAGCAGAGCAGGGGGAGGAAATGAGCAGTTCTTC. This chain connects TRBV15 to TRBJ2-1; a weak D match, TRBD1 (7 bases). The CDR3 totals 14 residues. With 1 base removed from V and 7 bases from J, the gap between germline ends came to 11 bases. The germline gives CDR1 LNHNV, CDR2 YYDKDF (reference sequence).

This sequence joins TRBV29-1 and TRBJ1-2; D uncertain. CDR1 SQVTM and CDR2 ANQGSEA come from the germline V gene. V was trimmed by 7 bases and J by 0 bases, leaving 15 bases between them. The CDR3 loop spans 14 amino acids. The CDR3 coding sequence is TGCAGCGCGGACGGAGCTACCTCTAACTATGGCTACACCTTC. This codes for CSADGATSNYGYTF.

CDR3: CATTGQVGYNEQFF. CDR3 DNA: TGTGCCACCACAGGACAGGTGGGCTACAATGAGCAGTTCTTC. The rearrangement uses TRBV15 and TRBJ2-1; 7 bases are shared with TRBD1. There are 14 residues in the CDR3. V lost 7 bases, J lost 3 bases, and 6 bases stayed unmatched. Germline V gene sequence: CDR1 LNHNV, CDR2 YYDKDF (reference sequence).

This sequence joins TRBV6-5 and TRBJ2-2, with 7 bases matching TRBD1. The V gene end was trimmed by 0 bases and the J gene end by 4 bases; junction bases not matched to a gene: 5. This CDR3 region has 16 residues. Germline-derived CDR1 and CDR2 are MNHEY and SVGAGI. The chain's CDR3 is CASSYSLYRGTGELFF. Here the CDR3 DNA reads TGTGCCAGCAGTTACTCGTTGTACAGGGGCACCGGGGAGCTGTTTTTT.

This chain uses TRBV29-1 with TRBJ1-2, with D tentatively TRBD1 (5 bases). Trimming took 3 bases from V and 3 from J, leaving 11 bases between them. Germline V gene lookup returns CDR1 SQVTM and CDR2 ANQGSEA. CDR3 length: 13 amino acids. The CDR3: CSVEPPGHYGYTF. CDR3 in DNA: TGCAGCGTTGAGCCCCCAGGGCACTATGGCTACACCTTC.

The CDR3 spells CASSRGTSINQPQHF. The DNA of the CDR3 is TGTGCCAGCAGCCGCGGAACCTCGATTAATCAGCCCCAGCATTTT. The J gene is TRBJ1-5, the V gene TRBV6-2 or TRBV6-3; D remains ambiguous. Germline CDR1 and CDR2: MNHEY and SVGEGT. V was cut by 6 bases and J by 4 bases, with 16 bases left in between. This CDR3 contains 15 residues.

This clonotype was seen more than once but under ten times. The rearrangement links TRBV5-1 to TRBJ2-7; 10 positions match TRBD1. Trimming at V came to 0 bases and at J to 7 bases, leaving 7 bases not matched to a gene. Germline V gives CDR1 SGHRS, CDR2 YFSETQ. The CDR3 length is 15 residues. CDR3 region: CASSLEGQGSREQYF. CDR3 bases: TGCGCCAGCAGCTTGGAGGGACAGGGGTCACGGGAGCAGTACTTC.

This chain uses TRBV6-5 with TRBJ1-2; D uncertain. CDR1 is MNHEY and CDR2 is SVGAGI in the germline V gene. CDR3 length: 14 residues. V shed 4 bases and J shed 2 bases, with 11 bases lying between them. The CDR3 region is CASSSPGRNYGYTF. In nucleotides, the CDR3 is TGTGCCAGCAGTTCCCCGGGCAGGAACTATGGCTACACCTTC.

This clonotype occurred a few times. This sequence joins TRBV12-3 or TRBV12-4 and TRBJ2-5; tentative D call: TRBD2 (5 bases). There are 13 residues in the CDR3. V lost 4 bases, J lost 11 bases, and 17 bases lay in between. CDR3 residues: CASSCRPVGEQYF. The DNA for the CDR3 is TGTGCCAGCAGTTGTAGACCCGTGGGAGAGCAGTACTTC.

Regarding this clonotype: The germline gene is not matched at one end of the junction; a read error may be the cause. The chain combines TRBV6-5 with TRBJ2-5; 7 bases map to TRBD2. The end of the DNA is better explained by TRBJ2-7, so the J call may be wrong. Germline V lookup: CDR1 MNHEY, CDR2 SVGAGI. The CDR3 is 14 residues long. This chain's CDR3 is CASSVSGVRGEQYF. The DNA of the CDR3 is TGTGCTAGCAGCGTGAGCGGGGTGAGGGGCGAGCAGTACTTC.

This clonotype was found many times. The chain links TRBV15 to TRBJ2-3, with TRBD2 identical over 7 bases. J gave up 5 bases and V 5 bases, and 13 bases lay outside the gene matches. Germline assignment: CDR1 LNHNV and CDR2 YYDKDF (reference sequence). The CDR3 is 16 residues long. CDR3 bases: TGTGCCACCAGCCGCCCGGGAGCGGGACGGCAAGATACGCAGTATTTT. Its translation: CATSRPGAGRQDTQYF.

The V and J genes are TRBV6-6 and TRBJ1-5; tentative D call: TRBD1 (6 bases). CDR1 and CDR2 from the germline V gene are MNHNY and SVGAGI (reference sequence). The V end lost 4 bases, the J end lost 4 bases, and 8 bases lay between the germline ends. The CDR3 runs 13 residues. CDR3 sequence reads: CASSSQGNQPQHF. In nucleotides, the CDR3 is TGTGCCAGCAGTTCCCAGGGGAATCAGCCCCAGCATTTT.

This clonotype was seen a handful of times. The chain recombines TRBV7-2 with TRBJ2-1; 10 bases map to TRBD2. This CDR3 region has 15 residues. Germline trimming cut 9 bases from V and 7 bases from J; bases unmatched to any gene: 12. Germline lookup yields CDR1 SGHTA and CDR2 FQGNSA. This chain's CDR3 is CASRGPGLANNEQFF. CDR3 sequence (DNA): TGTGCCAGTAGAGGGCCGGGACTAGCGAATAATGAGCAGTTCTTC.

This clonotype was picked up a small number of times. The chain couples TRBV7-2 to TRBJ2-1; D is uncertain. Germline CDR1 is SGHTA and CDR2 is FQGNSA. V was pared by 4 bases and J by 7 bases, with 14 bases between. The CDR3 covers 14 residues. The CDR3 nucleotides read TGTGCCAGCAGCTGGGCTGGCTCGATGAATGAGCAGTTCTTC. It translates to CASSWAGSMNEQFF.

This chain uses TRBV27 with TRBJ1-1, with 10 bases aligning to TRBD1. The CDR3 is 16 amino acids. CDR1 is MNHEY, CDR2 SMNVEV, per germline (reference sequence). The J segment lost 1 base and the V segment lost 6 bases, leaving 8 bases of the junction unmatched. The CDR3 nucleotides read TGTGCCAGCAGCCGCCGACAGGGGGCAGGGAACACTGAAGCTTTCTTT. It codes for CASSRRQGAGNTEAFF.

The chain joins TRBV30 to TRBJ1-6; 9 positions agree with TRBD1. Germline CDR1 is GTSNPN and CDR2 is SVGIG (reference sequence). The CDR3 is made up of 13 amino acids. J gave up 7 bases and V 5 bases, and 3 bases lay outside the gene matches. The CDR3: CAWDGQGNSPLHF. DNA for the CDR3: TGTGCCTGGGACGGACAGGGGAATTCACCCCTCCACTTT. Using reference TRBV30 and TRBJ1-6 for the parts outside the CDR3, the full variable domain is SQTIHQWPATLVQPVGSPLSLECTVEGTSNPNLYWYRQAAGRGLQLLFYSVGIGQISSEVPQNLSASRPQDRQFILSSKKLLLSDSGFYLCAWDGQGNSPLHFGNGTRLTVT.

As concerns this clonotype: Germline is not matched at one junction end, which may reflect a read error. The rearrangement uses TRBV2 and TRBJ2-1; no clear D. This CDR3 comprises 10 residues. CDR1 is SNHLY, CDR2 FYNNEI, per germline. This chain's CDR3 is CANSGDEQFF. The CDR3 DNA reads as TGTGCCAACAGTGGGGATGAGCAGTTCTTC. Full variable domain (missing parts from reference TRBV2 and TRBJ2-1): EPEVTQTPSHQVTQMGQEVILRCVPISNHLYFYWYRQILGQKVEFLVSFYNNEISEKSEIFDDQFSVERPDGSNFTLKIRSTKLEDSAMYFCANSGDEQFFGPGTRLTVL.

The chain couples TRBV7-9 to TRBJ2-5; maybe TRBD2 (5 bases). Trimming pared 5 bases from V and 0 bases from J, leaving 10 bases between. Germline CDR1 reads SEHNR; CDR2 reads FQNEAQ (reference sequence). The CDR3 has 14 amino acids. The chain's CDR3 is CASSASGDQETQYF. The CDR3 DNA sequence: TGTGCCAGCAGCGCCTCCGGGGACCAAGAGACCCAGTACTTC.

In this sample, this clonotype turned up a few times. As DNA, the CDR3 is TGCAGTGCTCGGGGCACTTCCACCAAAGAGACCCAGTACTTC. Translating it yields CSARGTSTKETQYF. This chain links TRBV20-1 with TRBJ2-5; D may be TRBD1 or TRBD2 (5 bases each). The CDR3 length is 14 residues. Trimming shortened V by 5 bases and J by 3 bases, and 16 bases separated the two germline ends. The V gene's germline CDR1 is DFQATT and CDR2 SNEGSKA (reference sequence).

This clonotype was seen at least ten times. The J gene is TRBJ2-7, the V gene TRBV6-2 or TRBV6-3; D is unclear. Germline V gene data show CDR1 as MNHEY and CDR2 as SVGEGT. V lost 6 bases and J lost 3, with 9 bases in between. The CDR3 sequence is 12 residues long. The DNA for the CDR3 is TGTGCCAGCAGACAAGTCGGCTACGAGCAGTACTTC. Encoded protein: CASRQVGYEQYF.

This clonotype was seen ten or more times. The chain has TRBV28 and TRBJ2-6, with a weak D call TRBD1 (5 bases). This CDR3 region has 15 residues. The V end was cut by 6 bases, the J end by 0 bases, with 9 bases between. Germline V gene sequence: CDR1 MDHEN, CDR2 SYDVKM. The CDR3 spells CASSPDSSGANVLTF. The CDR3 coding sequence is TGTGCCAGCAGCCCCGACAGCTCTGGGGCCAACGTCCTGACTTTC.

The CDR3 DNA reads as TGTGCCAGCAGCTTCGGAGGCGCGGGCTCTGGGGCCAACGTCCTGACTTTC. Residues: CASSFGGAGSGANVLTF. The J gene is TRBJ2-6, the V gene TRBV5-4; TRBD2 is a possible D gene (5 bases). The CDR3 spans 17 residues. V was pared by 2 bases and J by 0 bases, with 12 bases between. Germline CDR1 and CDR2: SGHNT and YYREEE (reference sequence). The entire variable domain, with the rest obtained from reference TRBV5-4 and TRBJ2-6, is as follows: ETGVTQSPTHLIKTRGQQVTLRCSSQSGHNTVSWYQQALGQGPQFIFQYYREEENGRGNFPPRFSGLQFPNYSSELNVNALELDDSALYLCASSFGGAGSGANVLTFGAGSRLTVL.

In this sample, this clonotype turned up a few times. CDR3 nucleotides: TGCAGCTCCTATCGAGGACTAGCGGGAGGAAGAGATACGCAGTATTTT. Its translation is CSSYRGLAGGRDTQYF. The gene calls are TRBV29-1 and TRBJ2-3, with 14 bases matching TRBD2. Germline loops: CDR1 SQVTM, CDR2 ANQGSEA. CDR3 size: 16 residues. J was trimmed by 5 bases and V by 8 bases; bases with no gene match: 12.

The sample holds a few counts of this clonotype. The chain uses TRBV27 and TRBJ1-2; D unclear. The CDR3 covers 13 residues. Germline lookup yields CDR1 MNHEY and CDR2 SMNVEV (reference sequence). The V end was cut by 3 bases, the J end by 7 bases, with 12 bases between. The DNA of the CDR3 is TGTGCCAGCAGTTTGCGGGCAGAACGTGGCTACACCTTC. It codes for CASSLRAERGYTF.

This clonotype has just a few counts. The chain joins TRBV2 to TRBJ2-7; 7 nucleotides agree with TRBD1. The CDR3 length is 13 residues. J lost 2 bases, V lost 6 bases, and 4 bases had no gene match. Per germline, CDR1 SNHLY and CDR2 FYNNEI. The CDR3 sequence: CASRGDSPYEQYF. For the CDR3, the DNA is TGTGCCAGCAGGGGGGACAGCCCCTACGAGCAGTACTTC.

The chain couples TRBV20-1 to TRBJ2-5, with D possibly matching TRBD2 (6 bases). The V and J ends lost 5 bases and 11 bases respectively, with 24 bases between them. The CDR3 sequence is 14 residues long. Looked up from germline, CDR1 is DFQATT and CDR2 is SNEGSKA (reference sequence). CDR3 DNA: TGCAGTGCTCGCACGGGACTCCCCCCTGAGGAGCAGTACTTC. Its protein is CSARTGLPPEEQYF.

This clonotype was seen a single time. As DNA, the CDR3 is TGTGCCAGCAGAGCCACGGGACAGGGCAGCAATGAGCAGTACTTC. It specifies CASRATGQGSNEQYF. The genes are TRBV7-3 and TRBJ2-7; 9 bases agree with TRBD1. The CDR3 contains 15 residues. CDR1 and CDR2 from the germline V gene are SGHTA and FQGTGA. J gave up 7 bases and V 6 bases, and 13 bases lay outside the gene matches.

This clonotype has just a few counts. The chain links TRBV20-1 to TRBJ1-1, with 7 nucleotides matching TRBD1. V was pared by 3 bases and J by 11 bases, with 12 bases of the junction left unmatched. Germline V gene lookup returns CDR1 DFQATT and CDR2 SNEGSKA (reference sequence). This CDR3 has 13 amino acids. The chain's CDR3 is CSASHRGSVGAFF. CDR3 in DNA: TGCAGTGCTAGCCACAGGGGTTCTGTGGGGGCTTTCTTT.

The CDR3 nucleotides read TGTGCCAGCAGGAGGAGCAGCTCCTACGAGCAGTACTTC. Translated: CASRRSSSYEQYF. The chain recombines TRBV28 with TRBJ2-7; the D is unclear. Trimming left V 6 bases short and J 0 bases short, with 9 bases between. The CDR3 loop spans 13 amino acids. Germline V gene data show CDR1 as MDHEN and CDR2 as SYDVKM.

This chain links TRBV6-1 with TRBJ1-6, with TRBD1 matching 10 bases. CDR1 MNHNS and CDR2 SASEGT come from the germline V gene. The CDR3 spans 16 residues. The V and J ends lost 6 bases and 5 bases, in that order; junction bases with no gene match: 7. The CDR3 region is CASSRGQGGNNSPLHF. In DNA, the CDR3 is TGTGCCAGCAGCCGAGGACAGGGGGGAAATAATTCACCCCTCCACTTT.